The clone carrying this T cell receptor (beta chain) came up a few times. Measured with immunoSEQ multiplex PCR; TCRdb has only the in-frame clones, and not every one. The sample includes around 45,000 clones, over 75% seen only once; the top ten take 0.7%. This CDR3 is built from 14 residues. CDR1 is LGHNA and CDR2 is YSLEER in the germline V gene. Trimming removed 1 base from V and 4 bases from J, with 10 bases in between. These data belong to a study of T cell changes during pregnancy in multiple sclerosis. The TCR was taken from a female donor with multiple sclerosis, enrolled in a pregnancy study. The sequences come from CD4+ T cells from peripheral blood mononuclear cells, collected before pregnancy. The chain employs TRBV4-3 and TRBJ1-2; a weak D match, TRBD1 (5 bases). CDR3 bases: TGCGCCAGCAGCCAAGGCCGGCAGGGCTATGGCTACACCTTC. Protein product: CASSQGRQGYGYTF.